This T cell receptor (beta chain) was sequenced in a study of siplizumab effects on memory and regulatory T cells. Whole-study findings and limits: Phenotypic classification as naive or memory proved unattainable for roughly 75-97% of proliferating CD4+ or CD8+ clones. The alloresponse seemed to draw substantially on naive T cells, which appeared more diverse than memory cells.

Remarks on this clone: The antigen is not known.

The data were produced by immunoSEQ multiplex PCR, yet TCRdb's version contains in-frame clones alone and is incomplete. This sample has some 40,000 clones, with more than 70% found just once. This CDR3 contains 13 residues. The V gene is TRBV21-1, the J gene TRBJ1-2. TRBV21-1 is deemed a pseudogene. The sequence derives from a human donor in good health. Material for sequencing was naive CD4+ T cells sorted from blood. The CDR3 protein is CASSKGGSLGYTF. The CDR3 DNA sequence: TGTGCCAGCAGCAAAGGCGGTTCCCTTGGCTACACCTTC.